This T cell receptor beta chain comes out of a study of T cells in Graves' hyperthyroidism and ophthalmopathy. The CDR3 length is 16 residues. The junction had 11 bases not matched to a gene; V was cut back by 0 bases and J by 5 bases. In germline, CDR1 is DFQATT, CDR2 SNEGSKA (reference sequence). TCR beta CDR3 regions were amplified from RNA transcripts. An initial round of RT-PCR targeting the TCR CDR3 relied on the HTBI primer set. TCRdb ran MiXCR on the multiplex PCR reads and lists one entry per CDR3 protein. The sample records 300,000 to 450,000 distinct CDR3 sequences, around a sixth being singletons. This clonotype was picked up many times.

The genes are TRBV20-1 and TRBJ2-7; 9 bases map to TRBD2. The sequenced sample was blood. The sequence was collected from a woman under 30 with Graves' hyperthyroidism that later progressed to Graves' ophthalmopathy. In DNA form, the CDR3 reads TGCAGTGCTAGAGACGCCTTAGCGGGAGCAATGAACGAGCAGTACTTC. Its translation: CSARDALAGAMNEQYF.